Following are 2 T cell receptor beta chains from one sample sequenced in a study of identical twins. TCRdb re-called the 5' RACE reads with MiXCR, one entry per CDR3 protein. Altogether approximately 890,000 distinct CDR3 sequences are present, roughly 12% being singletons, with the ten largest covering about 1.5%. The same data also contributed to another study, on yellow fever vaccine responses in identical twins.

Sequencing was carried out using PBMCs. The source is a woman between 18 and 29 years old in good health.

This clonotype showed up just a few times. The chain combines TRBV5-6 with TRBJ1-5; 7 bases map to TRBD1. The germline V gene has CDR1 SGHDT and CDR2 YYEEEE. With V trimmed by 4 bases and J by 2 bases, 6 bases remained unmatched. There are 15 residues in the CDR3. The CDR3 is CASSNQDRGNQPQHF. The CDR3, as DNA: TGTGCCAGCAGCAATCAAGACAGGGGCAATCAGCCCCAGCATTTT.

This chain's CDR3 is CASSGTGGKLFF. The CDR3 DNA is TGTGCCAGCAGCGGGACGGGAGGAAAACTGTTTTTT. The chain couples TRBV9 to TRBJ1-4; D not certain. The CDR3 runs 12 residues. CDR1 and CDR2 (germline): SGDLS, YYNGEE. The V gene lost 3 bases and the J gene lost 10 bases, with 10 bases spanning the gap. The whole variable domain, filled in from reference TRBV9 and TRBJ1-4, reads DSGVTQTPKHLITATGQRVTLRCSPRSGDLSVYWYQQSLDQGLQFLIQYYNGEERAKGNILERFSAQQFPDLHSELNLSSLELGDSALYFCASSGTGGKLFFGSGTQLSVL.